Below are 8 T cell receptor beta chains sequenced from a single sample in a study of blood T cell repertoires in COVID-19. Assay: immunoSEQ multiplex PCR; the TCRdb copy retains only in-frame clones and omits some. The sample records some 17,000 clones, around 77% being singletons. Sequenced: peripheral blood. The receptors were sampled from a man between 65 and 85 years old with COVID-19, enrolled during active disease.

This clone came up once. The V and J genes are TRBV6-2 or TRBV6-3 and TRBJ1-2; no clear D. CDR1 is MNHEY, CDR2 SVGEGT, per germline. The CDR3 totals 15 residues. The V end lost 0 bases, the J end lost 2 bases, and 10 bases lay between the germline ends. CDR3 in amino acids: CASSYSDWTNYGYTF. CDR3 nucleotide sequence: TGTGCCAGCAGTTACTCGGACTGGACGAACTATGGCTACACCTTC.

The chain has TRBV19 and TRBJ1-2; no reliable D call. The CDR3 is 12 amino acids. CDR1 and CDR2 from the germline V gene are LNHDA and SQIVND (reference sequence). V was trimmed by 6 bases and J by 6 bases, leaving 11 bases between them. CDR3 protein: CASSQFYDGYTF. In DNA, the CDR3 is TGTGCCAGTAGCCAATTCTACGATGGCTACACCTTC.

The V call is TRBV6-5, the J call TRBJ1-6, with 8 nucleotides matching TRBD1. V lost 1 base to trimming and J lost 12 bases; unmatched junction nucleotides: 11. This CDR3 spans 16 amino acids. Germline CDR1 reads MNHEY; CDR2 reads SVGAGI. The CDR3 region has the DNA TGTGCCAGCAGTTACTTAGCAGGGGGCAATGACGGACCCCTCCACTTT. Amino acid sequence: CASSYLAGGNDGPLHF.

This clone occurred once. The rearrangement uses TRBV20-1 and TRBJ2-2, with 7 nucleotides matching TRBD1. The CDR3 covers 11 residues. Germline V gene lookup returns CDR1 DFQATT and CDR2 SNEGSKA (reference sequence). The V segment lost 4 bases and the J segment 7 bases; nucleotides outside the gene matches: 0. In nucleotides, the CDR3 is TGCAGTGCTACAGGGGGCGGGGAGCTGTTTTTT. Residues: CSATGGGELFF.

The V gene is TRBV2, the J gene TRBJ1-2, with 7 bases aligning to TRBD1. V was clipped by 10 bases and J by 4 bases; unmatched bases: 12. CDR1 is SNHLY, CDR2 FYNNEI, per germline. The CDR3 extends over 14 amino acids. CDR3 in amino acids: CATKQGGDLYGYTF. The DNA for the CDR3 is TGTGCCACCAAACAAGGGGGCGATCTCTATGGCTACACCTTC. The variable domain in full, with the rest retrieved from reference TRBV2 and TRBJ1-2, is EPEVTQTPSHQVTQMGQEVILRCVPISNHLYFYWYRQILGQKVEFLVSFYNNEISEKSEIFDDQFSVERPDGSNFTLKIRSTKLEDSAMYFCATKQGGDLYGYTFGSGTRLTVV.

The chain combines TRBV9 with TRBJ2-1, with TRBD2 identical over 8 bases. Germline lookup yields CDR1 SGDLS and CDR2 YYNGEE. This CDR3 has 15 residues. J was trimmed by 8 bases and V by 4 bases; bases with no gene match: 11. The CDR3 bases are TGTGCCAGCAGCCCCCCCGGGGGGGCCGGAGATGAGCAGTTCTTC. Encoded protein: CASSPPGGAGDEQFF.

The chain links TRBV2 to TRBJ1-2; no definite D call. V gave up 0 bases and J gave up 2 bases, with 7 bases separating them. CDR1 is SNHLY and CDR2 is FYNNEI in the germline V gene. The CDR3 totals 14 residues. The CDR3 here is CASSEASGNYGYTF. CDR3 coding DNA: TGTGCCAGCAGTGAAGCCTCGGGAAACTATGGCTACACCTTC.

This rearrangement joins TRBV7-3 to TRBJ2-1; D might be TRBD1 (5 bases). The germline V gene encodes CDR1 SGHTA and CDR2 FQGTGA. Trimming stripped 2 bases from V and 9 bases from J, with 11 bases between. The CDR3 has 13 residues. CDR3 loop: CASSLRLQGEQFF. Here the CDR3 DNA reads TGTGCCAGCAGCTTACGGCTCCAGGGTGAGCAGTTCTTC.